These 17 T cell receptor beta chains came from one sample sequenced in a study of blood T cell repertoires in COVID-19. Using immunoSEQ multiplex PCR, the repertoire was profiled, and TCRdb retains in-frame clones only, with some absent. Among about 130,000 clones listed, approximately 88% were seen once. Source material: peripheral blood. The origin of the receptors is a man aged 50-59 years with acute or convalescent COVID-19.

The DNA of the CDR3 is TGTGCCAGTAGTATAGCTGACCCTATAAAGCGATCGAGCTCCTACAATGAGCAGTTCTTC. Protein product: CASSIADPIKRSSSYNEQFF. V usage is TRBV19 and J usage is TRBJ2-1; no firm D call. In germline, CDR1 is LNHDA, CDR2 SQIVND (reference sequence). The CDR3 covers 20 residues. V was shortened by 1 base and J by 0 bases, with 22 bases between the two germline ends.

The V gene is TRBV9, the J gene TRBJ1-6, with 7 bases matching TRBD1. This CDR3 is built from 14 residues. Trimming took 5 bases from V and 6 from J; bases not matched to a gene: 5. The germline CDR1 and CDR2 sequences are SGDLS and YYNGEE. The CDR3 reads CASRTQGFNSPLHF. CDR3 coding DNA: TGTGCCAGCAGGACACAGGGGTTTAATTCACCCCTCCACTTT.

CDR3 amino acids: CASRSTGTSGLNLHNEQFF. The DNA of the CDR3 is TGCGCCAGCAGGTCAACCGGGACTAGCGGACTTAACCTCCACAATGAGCAGTTCTTC. V usage is TRBV5-1 and J usage is TRBJ2-1, with 11 nucleotides matching TRBD2. Germline V lookup: CDR1 SGHRS, CDR2 YFSETQ. The CDR3 runs 19 residues. Losses at the gene ends were 5 bases for V and 5 bases for J; bases not matched to a gene: 18.

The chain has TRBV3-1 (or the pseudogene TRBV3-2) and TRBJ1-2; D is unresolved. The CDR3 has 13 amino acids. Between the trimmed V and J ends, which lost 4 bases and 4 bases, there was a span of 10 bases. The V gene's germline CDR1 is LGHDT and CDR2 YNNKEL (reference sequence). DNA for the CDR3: TGTGCCAGCAGCCTGAGAAACCTCTATGGCTACACCTTC. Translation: CASSLRNLYGYTF.

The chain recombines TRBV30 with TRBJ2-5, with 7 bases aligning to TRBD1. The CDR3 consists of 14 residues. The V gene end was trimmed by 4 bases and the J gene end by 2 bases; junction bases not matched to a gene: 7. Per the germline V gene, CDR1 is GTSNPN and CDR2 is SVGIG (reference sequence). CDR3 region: CAWNRDRAQETQYF. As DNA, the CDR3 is TGTGCCTGGAACCGGGACAGAGCTCAAGAGACCCAGTACTTC.

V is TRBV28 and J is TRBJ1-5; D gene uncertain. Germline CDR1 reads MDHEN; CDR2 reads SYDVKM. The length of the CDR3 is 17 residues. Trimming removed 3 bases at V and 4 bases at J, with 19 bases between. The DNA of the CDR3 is TGTGCCAGCAGTTTGGTAAATAGGTTTAGGGAGAATCAGCCCCAGCATTTT. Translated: CASSLVNRFRENQPQHF.

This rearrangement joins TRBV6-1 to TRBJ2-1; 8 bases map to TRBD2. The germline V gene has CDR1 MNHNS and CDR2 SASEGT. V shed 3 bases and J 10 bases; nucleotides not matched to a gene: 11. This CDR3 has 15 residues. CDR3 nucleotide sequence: TGTGCCAGCAGTGATACGGGAGGGCCTAAGGGGGAGCAGTTCTTC. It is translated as CASSDTGGPKGEQFF.

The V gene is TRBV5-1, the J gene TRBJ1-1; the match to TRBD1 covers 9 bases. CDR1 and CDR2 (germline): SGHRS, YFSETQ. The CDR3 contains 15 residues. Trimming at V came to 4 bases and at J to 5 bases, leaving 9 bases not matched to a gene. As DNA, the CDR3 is TGCGCCAGCAGCCTTCCGGGACAGGGTGGAACTGAAGCTTTCTTT. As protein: CASSLPGQGGTEAFF. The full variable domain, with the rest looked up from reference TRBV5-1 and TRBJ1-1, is KAGVTQTPRYLIKTRGQQVTLSCSPISGHRSVSWYQQTPGQGLQFLFEYFSETQRNKGNFPGRFSGRQFSNSRSEMNVSTLELGDSALYLCASSLPGQGGTEAFFGQGTRLTVV.

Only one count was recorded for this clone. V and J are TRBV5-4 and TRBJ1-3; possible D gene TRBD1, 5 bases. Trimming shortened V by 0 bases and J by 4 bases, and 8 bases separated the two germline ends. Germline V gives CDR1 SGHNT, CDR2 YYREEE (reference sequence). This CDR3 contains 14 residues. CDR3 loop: CASSLGREGNTIYF. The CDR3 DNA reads TGTGCCAGCAGCTTGGGCAGGGAAGGAAACACCATATATTTT.

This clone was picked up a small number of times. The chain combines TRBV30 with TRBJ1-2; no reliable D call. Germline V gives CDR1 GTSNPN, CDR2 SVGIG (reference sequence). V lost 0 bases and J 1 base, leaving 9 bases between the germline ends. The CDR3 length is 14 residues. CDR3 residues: CAWSVKQINYGYTF. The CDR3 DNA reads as TGTGCCTGGAGTGTCAAACAAATTAACTATGGCTACACCTTC.

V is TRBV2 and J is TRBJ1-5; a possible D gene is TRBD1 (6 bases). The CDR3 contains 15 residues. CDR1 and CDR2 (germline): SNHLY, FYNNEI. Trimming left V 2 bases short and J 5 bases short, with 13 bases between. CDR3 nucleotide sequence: TGTGCCAGCAGTGAAAGAGGGGGAATGTATCAGCCCCAGCATTTT. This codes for CASSERGGMYQPQHF.

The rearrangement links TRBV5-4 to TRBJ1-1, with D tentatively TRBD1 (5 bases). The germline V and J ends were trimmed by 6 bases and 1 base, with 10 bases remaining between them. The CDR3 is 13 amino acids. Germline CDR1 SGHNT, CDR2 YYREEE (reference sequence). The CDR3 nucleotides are TGTGCCAGCACCCTTGGACAGAACACTGAAGCTTTCTTT. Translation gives CASTLGQNTEAFF.

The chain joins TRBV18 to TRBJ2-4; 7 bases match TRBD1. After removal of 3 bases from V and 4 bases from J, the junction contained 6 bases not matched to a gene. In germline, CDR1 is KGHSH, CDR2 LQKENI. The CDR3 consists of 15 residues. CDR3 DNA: TGTGCCAGCTCACCCCCGGGACAGCGGAAAAACATTCAGTACTTC. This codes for CASSPPGQRKNIQYF.

The chain's CDR3 is CASSEGLQETQYF. CDR3 coding DNA: TGTGCCAGCAGTGAGGGCCTCCAAGAGACCCAGTACTTC. This chain uses TRBV2 with TRBJ2-5, with no clear D. Germline V gene lookup returns CDR1 SNHLY and CDR2 FYNNEI. Trimming cost V 3 bases and J 1 base, with 6 bases left between them. The CDR3 loop spans 13 amino acids.

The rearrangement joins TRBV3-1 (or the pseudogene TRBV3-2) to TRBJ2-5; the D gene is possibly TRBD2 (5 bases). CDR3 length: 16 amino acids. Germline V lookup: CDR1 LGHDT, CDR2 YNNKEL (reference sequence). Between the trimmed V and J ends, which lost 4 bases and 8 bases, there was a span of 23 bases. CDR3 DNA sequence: TGTGCCAGCAGCCGGACCGGTGGACTCAGGTTCGGAACCCAGTACTTC. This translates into CASSRTGGLRFGTQYF.

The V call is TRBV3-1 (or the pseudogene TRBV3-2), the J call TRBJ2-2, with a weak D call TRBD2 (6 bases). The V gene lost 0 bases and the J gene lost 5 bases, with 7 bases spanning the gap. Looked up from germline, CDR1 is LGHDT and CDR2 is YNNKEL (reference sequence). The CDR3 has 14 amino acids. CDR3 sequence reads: CASSQEGRTGELFF. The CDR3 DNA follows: TGTGCCAGCAGCCAAGAGGGGAGGACCGGGGAGCTGTTTTTT.

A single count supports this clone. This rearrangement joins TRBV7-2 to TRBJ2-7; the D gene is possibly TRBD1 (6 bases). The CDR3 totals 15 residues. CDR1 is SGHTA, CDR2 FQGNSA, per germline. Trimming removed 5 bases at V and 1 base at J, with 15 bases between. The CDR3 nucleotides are TGTGCCAGCAGCCTACGGGACACAGAATCCTACGAGCAGTACTTC. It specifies CASSLRDTESYEQYF. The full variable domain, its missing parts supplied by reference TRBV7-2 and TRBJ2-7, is GAGVSQSPSNKVTEKGKDVELRCDPISGHTALYWYRQSLGQGLEFLIYFQGNSAPDKSGLPSDRFSAERTGGSVSTLTIQRTQQEDSAVYLCASSLRDTESYEQYFGPGTRLTVT.